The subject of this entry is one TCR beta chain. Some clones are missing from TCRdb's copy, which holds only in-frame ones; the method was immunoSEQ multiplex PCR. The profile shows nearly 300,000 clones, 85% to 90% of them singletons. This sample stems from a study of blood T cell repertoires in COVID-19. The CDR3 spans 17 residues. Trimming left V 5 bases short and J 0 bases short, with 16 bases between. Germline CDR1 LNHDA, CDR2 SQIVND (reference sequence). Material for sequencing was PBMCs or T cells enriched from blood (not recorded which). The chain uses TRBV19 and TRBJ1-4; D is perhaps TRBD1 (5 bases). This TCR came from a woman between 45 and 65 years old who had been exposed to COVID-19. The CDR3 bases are TGTGCCAGTAGTCCACAGGCGCCGCTAGCAACTAATGAAAAACTGTTTTTT. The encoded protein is CASSPQAPLATNEKLFF.